Below are 17 T cell receptor beta chains sequenced from a single sample in a study of blood T cell repertoires in COVID-19 (dated by TCRdb to between 2020 and 2021). Libraries came from the immunoSEQ multiplex PCR assay. TCRdb took this table from immuneACCESS and kept in-frame rearrangements with V and J called. Such tables lack part of the clones; where checked against another copy, unresolved V genes explain under half of the gap, and the rest is unexplained. For this sample there are about 270,000 clones; 85% to 90% appear just once. The ten largest clones capture 15% to 17% of the sample. The sample taken for sequencing was PBMCs or T cells enriched from blood (not recorded which). The receptors here all came from a man between 18 and 29 years old who had recovered from COVID-19.

This clone was seen a single time. The chain is built from TRBV15 and TRBJ2-7; 8 bases line up with TRBD1. With 0 bases clipped from V and 3 bases from J, the junction kept 7 bases outside the gene matches. The CDR3 has 16 amino acids. Germline CDR1 is LNHNV and CDR2 is YYDKDF (reference sequence). CDR3 sequence: CATSRERWTGRYEQYF. CDR3 DNA: TGTGCCACCAGCAGAGAGAGGTGGACAGGGCGCTACGAGCAGTACTTC.

This clone showed up just once. The chain uses TRBV24-1 and TRBJ2-3, with a weak D call TRBD2 (5 bases). Per germline, CDR1 KGHDR and CDR2 SFDVKD. With 5 bases removed from V and 7 bases from J, the gap between germline ends came to 12 bases. This CDR3 spans 13 amino acids. CDR3 in amino acids: CATSATTDYTQYF. The CDR3, as DNA: TGTGCCACCAGTGCTACGACGGACTATACGCAGTATTTT.

The V gene is TRBV5-5, the J gene TRBJ2-3; D is possibly TRBD1 (5 bases). The CDR3 is 17 amino acids. The V gene lost 4 bases and the J gene lost 0 bases, with 18 bases spanning the gap. CDR1 is SGHKS and CDR2 is YYEKEE in the germline V gene (reference sequence). The CDR3 nucleotides are TGTGCCAGCAGCCCCTCACCCAGGGCCCCCAGCACAGATACGCAGTATTTT. This sequence encodes CASSPSPRAPSTDTQYF.

V gene TRBV6-5 combines with J gene TRBJ2-7; TRBD1 might be the D (5 bases). Per germline, CDR1 MNHEY and CDR2 SVGAGI. The CDR3 is 14 amino acids. V lost 7 bases and J 3 bases, leaving 16 bases between the germline ends. The CDR3 spells CASTLKGMVYEQYF. CDR3 nucleotide sequence: TGTGCCAGCACCCTAAAGGGGATGGTCTACGAGCAGTACTTC.

The chain joins TRBV3-1 (or the pseudogene TRBV3-2) to TRBJ1-1, with TRBD1 as a possible D gene (6 bases). V gave up 2 bases and J gave up 5 bases, with 12 bases separating them. Germline V gene sequence: CDR1 LGHDT, CDR2 YNNKEL (reference sequence). The CDR3 runs 14 residues. This chain's CDR3 is CASSQSRGGTEAFF. CDR3 bases: TGTGCCAGCAGCCAAAGCAGGGGCGGGACTGAAGCTTTCTTT.

The chain recombines TRBV19 with TRBJ2-7; TRBD2 matches at 14 bases. V was pared by 5 bases and J by 8 bases, with 11 bases of the junction left unmatched. The length of the CDR3 is 16 residues. Germline CDR1 and CDR2: LNHDA and SQIVND (reference sequence). The CDR3 bases are TGTGCCAGTAGTCCGGGACTAGCGGGAGTTTTAGAGAAGCAGTACTTC. Translating gives CASSPGLAGVLEKQYF. The full variable domain, completed using reference TRBV19 and TRBJ2-7, is DGGITQSPKYLFRKEGQNVTLSCEQNLNHDAMYWYRQDPGQGLRLIYYSQIVNDFQKGDIAEGYSVSREKKESFPLTVTSAQKNPTAFYLCASSPGLAGVLEKQYFGPGTRLTVT.

The rearrangement links TRBV19 to TRBJ1-2, with D maybe TRBD1 (6 bases). With 2 bases removed from V and 7 bases from J, the gap between germline ends came to 14 bases. Germline V gives CDR1 LNHDA, CDR2 SQIVND (reference sequence). This CDR3 has 14 amino acids. The CDR3 here is CASSIYDRTAGYTF. The CDR3, as DNA: TGTGCCAGTAGTATATATGACAGGACGGCTGGCTACACCTTC.

The chain carries TRBV19 and TRBJ1-5, with TRBD1 as a possible D gene (6 bases). Germline assignment: CDR1 LNHDA and CDR2 SQIVND (reference sequence). CDR3 length: 15 residues. Trimming left V 1 base short and J 7 bases short, with 14 bases between. CDR3 loop: CASSIGTVFGQPQHF. The CDR3 coding sequence is TGTGCCAGTAGTATAGGGACAGTTTTTGGGCAGCCCCAGCATTTT.

The chain combines TRBV7-9 with TRBJ2-5; 9 bases are a match to TRBD1. Germline CDR1 SEHNR, CDR2 FQNEAQ (reference sequence). Trimming cost V 5 bases and J 5 bases; bases outside gene matches: 9. There are 15 residues in the CDR3. The CDR3 coding sequence is TGTGCCAGCAGCCTTCCGACAGGGGGTCGGGAGACCCAGTACTTC. Protein: CASSLPTGGRETQYF.

The chain couples TRBV5-1 to TRBJ1-4; 11 nucleotides match TRBD1. Germline V gene data show CDR1 as SGHRS and CDR2 as YFSETQ. This CDR3 is built from 16 residues. After removal of 4 bases from V and 7 bases from J, the junction contained 9 bases not matched to a gene. The CDR3 is CASSPDGQGAVEKLFF. CDR3 in DNA: TGCGCCAGCAGCCCCGATGGACAGGGGGCTGTTGAAAAACTGTTTTTT.

The CDR3 DNA follows: TGTGCCGGCAACAGGGTCGGGACTGAAGCTTTCTTT. Encoded protein: CAGNRVGTEAFF. J is TRBJ1-1 and V is TRBV30; maybe TRBD1 (6 bases). Trimming took 8 bases from V and 5 from J, leaving 15 bases between them. From germline, CDR1 is GTSNPN and CDR2 SVGIG (reference sequence). The CDR3 is 12 amino acids.

The J gene is TRBJ2-5, the V gene TRBV11-1; 8 nucleotides match TRBD2. Germline CDR1 is SGHAT and CDR2 is FQDESV (reference sequence). The V segment lost 7 bases and the J segment 5 bases; nucleotides outside the gene matches: 6. This CDR3 contains 13 residues. The CDR3: CASTGPSGETQYF. CDR3 coding DNA: TGTGCCAGCACGGGCCCTAGCGGGGAGACCCAGTACTTC.

This chain uses TRBV6-5 with TRBJ2-1; a weak D match, TRBD2 (6 bases). The germline CDR1 and CDR2 sequences are MNHEY and SVGAGI. The V gene lost 0 bases and the J gene lost 6 bases, with 15 bases spanning the gap. The CDR3 is made up of 16 amino acids. The CDR3 loop reads CASSYSRASATNEQFF. CDR3 DNA: TGTGCCAGCAGTTACTCGAGGGCTAGCGCTACCAATGAGCAGTTCTTC.

A few counts support this clone. This sequence joins TRBV5-1 and TRBJ2-1; 13 bases match TRBD2. Germline V gene lookup returns CDR1 SGHRS and CDR2 YFSETQ. V was clipped by 4 bases and J by 7 bases; unmatched bases: 2. The CDR3 spans 14 residues. CDR3 residues: CASSPTSGGNEQFF. The DNA of the CDR3 is TGCGCCAGCAGCCCGACTAGCGGGGGGAATGAGCAGTTCTTC.

The chain carries TRBV30 and TRBJ1-1, with D tentatively TRBD1 (5 bases). V was shortened by 5 bases and J by 1 base, with 23 bases between the two germline ends. Germline-derived CDR1 and CDR2 are GTSNPN and SVGIG (reference sequence). The CDR3 sequence is 17 residues long. The CDR3 is CAWDFAGSTGGNTEAFF. The DNA of the CDR3 is TGTGCCTGGGATTTTGCGGGGTCGACGGGGGGGAACACTGAAGCTTTCTTT.

The chain carries TRBV12-3 or TRBV12-4 and TRBJ1-2; D not resolved. This CDR3 contains 13 residues. V lost 6 bases and J 7 bases, leaving 15 bases between the germline ends. CDR3 DNA: TGTGCCAGCAGGCCCCCCCGGGGTGGTGGCTACACCTTC. It yields the protein CASRPPRGGGYTF.

The chain couples TRBV6-5 to TRBJ2-1, with TRBD1 identical over 7 bases. Germline V gene sequence: CDR1 MNHEY, CDR2 SVGAGI. The CDR3 is 14 residues long. The J segment lost 5 bases and the V segment lost 6 bases, leaving 7 bases of the junction unmatched. The CDR3 bases are TGTGCCAGCAGACCGGGACAGTTAAACAATGAGCAGTTCTTC. Translation: CASRPGQLNNEQFF.